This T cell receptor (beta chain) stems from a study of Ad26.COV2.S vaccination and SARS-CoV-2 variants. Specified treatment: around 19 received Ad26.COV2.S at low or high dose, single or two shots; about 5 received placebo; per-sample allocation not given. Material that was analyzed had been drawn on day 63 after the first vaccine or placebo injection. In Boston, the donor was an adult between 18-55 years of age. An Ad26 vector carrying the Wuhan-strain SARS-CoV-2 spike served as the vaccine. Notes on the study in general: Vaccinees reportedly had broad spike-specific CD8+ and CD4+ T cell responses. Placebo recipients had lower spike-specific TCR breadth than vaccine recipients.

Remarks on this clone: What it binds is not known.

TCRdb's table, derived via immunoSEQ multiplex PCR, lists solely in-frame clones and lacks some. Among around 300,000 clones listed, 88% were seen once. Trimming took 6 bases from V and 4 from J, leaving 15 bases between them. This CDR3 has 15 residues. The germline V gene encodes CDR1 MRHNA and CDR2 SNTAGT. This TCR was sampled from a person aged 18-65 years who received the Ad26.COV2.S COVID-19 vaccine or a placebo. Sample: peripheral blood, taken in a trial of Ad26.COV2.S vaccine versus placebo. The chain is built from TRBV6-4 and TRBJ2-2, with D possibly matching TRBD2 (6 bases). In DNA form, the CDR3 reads TGTGCCAGCAGCCCAAGTAGCGGCGGCACCGGGGAGCTGTTTTTT. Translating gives CASSPSSGGTGELFF.